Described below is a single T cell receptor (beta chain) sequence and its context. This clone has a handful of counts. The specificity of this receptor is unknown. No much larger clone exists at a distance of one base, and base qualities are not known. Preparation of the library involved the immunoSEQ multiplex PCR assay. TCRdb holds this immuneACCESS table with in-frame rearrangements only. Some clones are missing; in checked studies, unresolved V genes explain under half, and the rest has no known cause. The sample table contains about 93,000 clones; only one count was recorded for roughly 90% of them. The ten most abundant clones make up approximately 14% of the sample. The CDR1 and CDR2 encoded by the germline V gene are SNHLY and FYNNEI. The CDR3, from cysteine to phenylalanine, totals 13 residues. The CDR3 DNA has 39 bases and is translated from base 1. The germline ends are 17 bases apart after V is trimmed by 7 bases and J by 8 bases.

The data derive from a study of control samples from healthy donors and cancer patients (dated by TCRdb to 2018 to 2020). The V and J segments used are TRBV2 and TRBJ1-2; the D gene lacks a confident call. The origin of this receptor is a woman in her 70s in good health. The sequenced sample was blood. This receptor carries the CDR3 CASNFNAGGGYTF. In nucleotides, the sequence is TGTGCCAGCAATTTTAATGCAGGAGGCGGCTACACCTTC.